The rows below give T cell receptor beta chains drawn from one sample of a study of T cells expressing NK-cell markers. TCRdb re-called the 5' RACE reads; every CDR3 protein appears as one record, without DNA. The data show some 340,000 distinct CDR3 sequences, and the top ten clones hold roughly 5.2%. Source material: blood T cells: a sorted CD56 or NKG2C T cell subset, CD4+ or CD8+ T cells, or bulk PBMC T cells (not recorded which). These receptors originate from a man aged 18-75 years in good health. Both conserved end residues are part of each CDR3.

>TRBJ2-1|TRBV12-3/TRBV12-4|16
CASSFLGGGMDNEQFF
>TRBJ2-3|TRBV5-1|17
CASSLVAPGSGTDTQYF
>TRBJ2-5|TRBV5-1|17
CASSLEPWRGGLETQYF
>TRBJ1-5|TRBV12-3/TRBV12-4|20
CASSLATSPTGLYSNQPQHF
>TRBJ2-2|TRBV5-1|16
CASRSGQFANTGELFF
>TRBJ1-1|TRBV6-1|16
CASSHGQGAMNTEAFF
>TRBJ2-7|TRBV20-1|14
CSARKGNLDYEQYF
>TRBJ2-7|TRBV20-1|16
CSASTSGDSISYEQYF
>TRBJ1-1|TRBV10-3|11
CAISKGTEAFF
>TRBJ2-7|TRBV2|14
CASSEGQLENEQYF
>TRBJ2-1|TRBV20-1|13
CSAREGVYNEQFF
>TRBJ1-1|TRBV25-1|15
CASSPRGRVNTEAFF
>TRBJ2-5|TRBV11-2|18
CASSLLRPGQGAMETQYF
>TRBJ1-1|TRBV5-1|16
CASRLSFGTENTEAFF
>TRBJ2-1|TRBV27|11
CASRSANEQFF
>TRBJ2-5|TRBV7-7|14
CASSPGQGSETQYF
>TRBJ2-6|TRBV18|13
CASSGEGANVLTF
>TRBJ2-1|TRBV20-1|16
CSARRTSGLSYNEQFF
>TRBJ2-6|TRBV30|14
CACGVGSGANVLTF
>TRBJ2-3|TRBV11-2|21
CASSLMAPSGGSPGSTDTQYF
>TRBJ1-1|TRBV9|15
CASSVGGAMNTEAFF
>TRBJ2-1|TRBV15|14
CATSSGLTYPEQFF
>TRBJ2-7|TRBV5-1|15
CASSLDRERSYEQYF
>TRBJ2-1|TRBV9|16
CASSLTGLAGAHEQFF
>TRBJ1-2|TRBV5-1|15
CASSKGNIGEDGYTF
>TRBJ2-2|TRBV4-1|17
CASSQDHQRPNTGELFF
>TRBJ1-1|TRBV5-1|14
CASSLRNMNTEAFF